The present entry profiles one T cell receptor beta chain with its context. This sample was included in a study of blood T cell repertoires in COVID-19. Overall study context: The samples span acute and convalescent COVID-19 from the United States, Italy and Spain. T cells, B-cell-depleted T cells, or PBMCs supplied cDNA or gDNA.

The V end was cut by 3 bases, the J end by 7 bases, with 21 bases between. This CDR3 has 17 amino acids. CDR1 and CDR2 from the germline V gene are KGHDR and SFDVKD. Original processing methods: Quantification of nucleated cells was approximated via reference gene primer amplification. TCRdb's copy holds only in-frame clones and misses some; the assay was immunoSEQ multiplex PCR. For V, J and clone size, that table is used; D and trimming come from the DNA. The sample has some 170,000 clones, about 91% seen once. The TCR originated in a woman aged 45-65 years with acute or convalescent COVID-19. Sample: peripheral blood. The V call is TRBV24-1, the J call TRBJ2-1; D perhaps matches TRBD2 (7 bases). The CDR3 loop reads CATSDPRGGGLGNEQFF. Here the CDR3 DNA reads TGTGCCACCAGTGATCCCCGAGGCGGGGGCCTGGGGAATGAGCAGTTCTTC.